There are many counts of the clone carrying this T cell receptor beta chain. The data belong to a study of identical twins. TCRdb itself ran the 5' RACE reads through MiXCR, one entry per CDR3 protein. The table has nearly 200,000 distinct CDR3 sequences, around 15% seen once; the top ten hold 40%. The same sample was also used in a study of T cells expressing NK-cell markers. That paper notes: Of the CD8+ T cells in a handful of donors, about 1.0-8% belonged to dominant NKG2C+ clonotypes.

The sequence derives from a woman between 18 and 29 years old in good health. Sequencing was performed on CD8+ T cells sorted from blood.

Here the CDR3 DNA reads TGTGCCAGCAGTGCAGGACAGGGAGATGGCTACACCTTC. Its protein product is CASSAGQGDGYTF. The chain uses TRBV2 and TRBJ1-2; 8 nucleotides match TRBD1. This CDR3 is 13 amino acids long. V dropped 4 bases and J dropped 6; count of bases not matched to a gene: 4. Germline V gene lookup returns CDR1 SNHLY and CDR2 FYNNEI.